A single sample gave rise to the 25 T cell receptor beta chains below, sequenced in a study of blood T cell repertoires in COVID-19. Only in-frame clones appear in the TCRdb table, and some are missing; sequencing was by immunoSEQ multiplex PCR. The sample lists approximately 100,000 clones; roughly nine tenths were seen once. Sequenced: peripheral blood. The receptors were gathered from a woman aged 55-75 years with acute or convalescent COVID-19.

J is TRBJ1-1 and V is TRBV18, with TRBD1 matching 7 bases. Germline-derived CDR1 and CDR2 are KGHSH and LQKENI. Trimming removed 3 bases from V and 7 bases from J; junction bases left unmatched: 14. The CDR3 sequence is 16 residues long. CDR3 sequence (DNA): TGTGCCAGCTCACCGACGGTTCCGACAGGGCTATATGAAGCTTTCTTT. Translation gives CASSPTVPTGLYEAFF.

The chain links TRBV19 to TRBJ2-3; 10 bases match TRBD1. From germline, CDR1 is LNHDA and CDR2 SQIVND (reference sequence). This CDR3 is built from 17 residues. V trimming: 1 base; J trimming: 0 bases; junction bases outside the gene matches: 4. The CDR3 loop reads CASSIGGTGASTDTQYF. CDR3 sequence (DNA): TGTGCCAGTAGTATAGGTGGGACAGGGGCTAGCACAGATACGCAGTATTTT.

The chain recombines TRBV6-5 with TRBJ2-4; 10 nucleotides match TRBD1. The germline V gene encodes CDR1 MNHEY and CDR2 SVGAGI. With 6 bases clipped from V and 8 bases from J, the junction kept 4 bases outside the gene matches. This CDR3 contains 13 residues. The CDR3 nucleotides are TGTGCCAGCAGCCGGGGGACAGGGGACATTCAGTACTTC. Amino acids: CASSRGTGDIQYF.

This chain joins TRBV4-1 and TRBJ1-3; 8 nucleotides align to TRBD1. Germline V lookup: CDR1 MGHRA, CDR2 YSYEKL. V shed 1 base and J 0 bases; nucleotides not matched to a gene: 8. The CDR3 has 18 amino acids. The CDR3 bases are TGCGCCAGCAGCCAAGCCCCAGGGGGCCCGCTCTCTGGAAACACCATATATTTT. Translated: CASSQAPGGPLSGNTIYF.

The chain uses TRBV15 and TRBJ2-7; 11 bases are shared with TRBD1. The CDR3 loop spans 17 amino acids. In germline, CDR1 is LNHNV, CDR2 YYDKDF (reference sequence). The trim removed 2 bases at V and 3 bases at J, leaving 9 bases unmatched. The chain's CDR3 is CATSRSGAGQGVYEQYF. The CDR3 DNA sequence: TGTGCCACCAGCAGATCCGGAGCGGGACAGGGGGTCTACGAGCAGTACTTC.

V and J are TRBV5-6 and TRBJ2-1, with TRBD2 matching over 9 bases. The V segment lost 2 bases and the J segment 6 bases; nucleotides outside the gene matches: 3. Germline V lookup: CDR1 SGHDT, CDR2 YYEEEE. This CDR3 contains 14 residues. The CDR3 sequence: CASSFSLAGNEQFF. CDR3 nucleotides: TGTGCCAGCAGCTTTTCACTAGCGGGCAATGAGCAGTTCTTC. Combining the CDR3 with reference TRBV5-6 and TRBJ2-1 gives the whole variable domain DAGVTQSPTHLIKTRGQQVTLRCSPKSGHDTVSWYQQALGQGPQFIFQYYEEEERQRGNFPDRFSGHQFPNYSSELNVNALLLGDSALYLCASSFSLAGNEQFFGPGTRLTVL.

This chain joins TRBV29-1 and TRBJ1-1; possible D gene TRBD1, 6 bases. The V gene's germline CDR1 is SQVTM and CDR2 ANQGSEA. V lost 3 bases, J lost 1 base, and 12 bases lay in between. This CDR3 is 14 amino acids long. The DNA of the CDR3 is TGCAGCGTTGAGCAGGGGATGTGGAACACTGAAGCTTTCTTT. It codes for CSVEQGMWNTEAFF.

The chain is built from TRBV7-9 and TRBJ2-1, with 12 bases matching TRBD2. V dropped 2 bases and J dropped 7; count of bases not matched to a gene: 12. The CDR3 runs 18 residues. Germline V gene lookup returns CDR1 SEHNR and CDR2 FQNEAQ (reference sequence). The CDR3 region has the DNA TGTGCCAGCAGCTTACCCCCTCGACTAGCGGGAGTAAGGAATGAGCAGTTCTTC. Translated, it gives CASSLPPRLAGVRNEQFF.

The chain carries TRBV19 and TRBJ1-5; D possibly corresponds to TRBD1 (5 bases). There are 15 residues in the CDR3. V shed 5 bases and J shed 8 bases, with 19 bases lying between them. The germline CDR1 and CDR2 sequences are LNHDA and SQIVND (reference sequence). The DNA for the CDR3 is TGTGCCAGTAGTCCCGTAAGCGGGGGTAAGAAGCCCCAGCATTTT. It encodes CASSPVSGGKKPQHF.

The chain joins TRBV3-1 (or the pseudogene TRBV3-2) to TRBJ1-2, with D maybe TRBD1 (5 bases). The CDR3 covers 14 residues. Germline V gene data show CDR1 as LGHDT and CDR2 as YNNKEL (reference sequence). Trimming removed 2 bases from V and 4 bases from J, with 11 bases in between. The CDR3 region is CASSQLDTSYGYTF. The CDR3 region has the DNA TGTGCCAGCAGCCAACTGGACACCAGCTATGGCTACACCTTC.

CDR3 protein: CASSHDSGSEQFF. The CDR3 nucleotides are TGTGCCAGCAGCCATGATAGCGGGAGTGAGCAGTTCTTC. The gene calls are TRBV3-1 (or the pseudogene TRBV3-2) and TRBJ2-1, with 9 nucleotides matching TRBD2. The CDR3 is made up of 13 amino acids. Germline V gives CDR1 LGHDT, CDR2 YNNKEL (reference sequence). The junction had 3 bases not matched to a gene; V was cut back by 3 bases and J by 9 bases.

The V and J genes are TRBV6-5 and TRBJ1-1; D unclear. Germline loops: CDR1 MNHEY, CDR2 SVGAGI. The CDR3 length is 12 residues. Trimming took 8 bases from V and 1 from J, leaving 8 bases between them. CDR3 protein: CASLSRNTEAFF. For the CDR3, the DNA is TGTGCCAGCCTTAGCAGGAACACTGAAGCTTTCTTT.

J is TRBJ2-3 and V is TRBV9, with 8 bases fitting TRBD2. The germline gives CDR1 SGDLS, CDR2 YYNGEE. V trimming: 4 bases; J trimming: 5 bases; junction bases outside the gene matches: 15. The CDR3 extends over 17 amino acids. Written as DNA, the CDR3 is TGTGCCAGCAGCCCGACCGGGGCGGGAGGATGGGAAGATACGCAGTATTTT. Amino acids: CASSPTGAGGWEDTQYF. Full variable domain (outside the CDR3, taken from reference TRBV9 and TRBJ2-3): DSGVTQTPKHLITATGQRVTLRCSPRSGDLSVYWYQQSLDQGLQFLIQYYNGEERAKGNILERFSAQQFPDLHSELNLSSLELGDSALYFCASSPTGAGGWEDTQYFGPGTRLTVL.

The CDR3 spells CASSPVPFTGRNTEAFF. DNA of the CDR3: TGTGCCAGCAGCCCCGTCCCATTTACAGGGAGGAACACTGAAGCTTTCTTT. This chain uses TRBV3-1 (or the pseudogene TRBV3-2) with TRBJ1-1; a possible D gene is TRBD1 (6 bases). Germline CDR1 is LGHDT and CDR2 is YNNKEL (reference sequence). The CDR3 sequence is 17 residues long. V lost 4 bases and J 1 base, leaving 19 bases between the germline ends.

The J gene is TRBJ1-2, the V gene TRBV7-9; TRBD1 aligns across 8 bases. The CDR3 contains 12 residues. The ends lost 5 bases at V and 8 bases at J; junction bases unmatched: 4. The V gene's germline CDR1 is SEHNR and CDR2 FQNEAQ (reference sequence). The DNA for the CDR3 is TGTGCCAGCAGCGAAGACAGGGGAGGCTACACCTTC. Residues: CASSEDRGGYTF.

V is TRBV6-6 and J is TRBJ2-2; D possibly corresponds to TRBD1 (5 bases). The germline CDR1 and CDR2 sequences are MNHNY and SVGAGI (reference sequence). The CDR3 sequence is 15 residues long. V lost 8 bases and J 3 bases, leaving 16 bases between the germline ends. The CDR3 DNA follows: TGTGCCAGCTGCTCCCAGGCAGGGCACACCGGGGAGCTGTTTTTT. Protein product: CASCSQAGHTGELFF.

This chain uses TRBV24-1 with TRBJ1-2, with 10 positions matching TRBD1. Germline V gives CDR1 KGHDR, CDR2 SFDVKD. V lost 3 bases, J lost 4 bases, and 4 bases stayed unmatched. This CDR3 comprises 15 residues. CDR3 region: CATSDPGQGSYGYTF. CDR3 sequence (DNA): TGTGCCACCAGTGATCCGGGACAGGGGAGCTATGGCTACACCTTC.

This clone was seen only once. The V call is TRBV19, the J call TRBJ1-2, with 11 bases lining up with TRBD1. V lost 10 bases and J lost 3; bases outside the gene matches: 4. The CDR3 is 13 residues long. Germline V gives CDR1 LNHDA, CDR2 SQIVND (reference sequence). The CDR3, as DNA: TGTGCCATCAGGACAGGGGGCGACTATGGCTACACCTTC. Its translation is CAIRTGGDYGYTF.

The table lists this clone with a count of one. V and J are TRBV5-1 and TRBJ2-5; D unresolved. CDR1 SGHRS and CDR2 YFSETQ come from the germline V gene. The V end was cut by 4 bases, the J end by 1 base, with 14 bases between. The CDR3 consists of 15 residues. The DNA of the CDR3 is TGCGCCAGCAGCCGCGATTTATCCTCCCAAGAGACCCAGTACTTC. Its translation: CASSRDLSSQETQYF.

The chain combines TRBV19 with TRBJ1-4, with D perhaps matching TRBD1 (5 bases). V gave up 5 bases and J gave up 8 bases, with 12 bases separating them. The V gene's germline CDR1 is LNHDA and CDR2 SQIVND (reference sequence). The CDR3 extends over 13 amino acids. The CDR3 sequence: CASSERGGEKLFF. DNA for the CDR3: TGTGCCAGTAGTGAAAGGGGCGGCGAAAAACTGTTTTTT.

The genes are TRBV6-1 and TRBJ2-3; 10 nucleotides align to TRBD2. The V and J ends lost 6 bases and 4 bases, in that order; junction bases with no gene match: 10. The CDR3 covers 16 residues. From germline, CDR1 is MNHNS and CDR2 SASEGT. DNA of the CDR3: TGTGCCAGCAGGGAAACCGCCGGGACTAGCGCAGATACGCAGTATTTT. This encodes CASRETAGTSADTQYF.

This clone has only a few counts. The chain is built from TRBV30 and TRBJ1-1; 7 positions agree with TRBD1. Trimming took 2 bases from V and 10 from J; bases not matched to a gene: 7. CDR1 GTSNPN and CDR2 SVGIG come from the germline V gene (reference sequence). CDR3 length equals 12 residues. In nucleotides, the CDR3 is TGTGCCTGGAGTCCGACAGGGAAAGGAGCTTTCTTT. Residues: CAWSPTGKGAFF.

The chain joins TRBV5-1 to TRBJ1-1; D perhaps matches TRBD1 (6 bases). V gave up 2 bases and J gave up 8 bases, with 16 bases separating them. In germline, CDR1 is SGHRS, CDR2 YFSETQ. CDR3 size: 14 residues. This chain's CDR3 is CASSLEGVGPEAFF. Here the CDR3 DNA reads TGCGCCAGCAGCTTAGAGGGGGTGGGTCCCGAAGCTTTCTTT.

This clone appeared once. This chain links TRBV29-1 with TRBJ2-1; 8 nucleotides match TRBD1. This CDR3 region has 14 residues. Trimming at V came to 7 bases and at J to 0 bases, leaving 5 bases not matched to a gene. Germline lookup yields CDR1 SQVTM and CDR2 ANQGSEA. CDR3 DNA sequence: TGCAGCGCCACGGACAGGGCCTCCTACAATGAGCAGTTCTTC. Amino acid sequence: CSATDRASYNEQFF.

This clone is a singleton in its sample. J is TRBJ1-1 and V is TRBV2; D possibly corresponds to TRBD1 (6 bases). Germline CDR1 and CDR2: SNHLY and FYNNEI. Between the trimmed V and J ends, which lost 7 bases and 0 bases, there was a span of 21 bases. The CDR3 has 17 residues. The CDR3 spells CASTKGGGWSVNTEAFF. The CDR3 DNA is TGTGCCAGCACTAAGGGGGGGGGCTGGAGTGTGAACACTGAAGCTTTCTTT. The variable domain in full, with the rest retrieved from reference TRBV2 and TRBJ1-1, is EPEVTQTPSHQVTQMGQEVILRCVPISNHLYFYWYRQILGQKVEFLVSFYNNEISEKSEIFDDQFSVERPDGSNFTLKIRSTKLEDSAMYFCASTKGGGWSVNTEAFFGQGTRLTVV.